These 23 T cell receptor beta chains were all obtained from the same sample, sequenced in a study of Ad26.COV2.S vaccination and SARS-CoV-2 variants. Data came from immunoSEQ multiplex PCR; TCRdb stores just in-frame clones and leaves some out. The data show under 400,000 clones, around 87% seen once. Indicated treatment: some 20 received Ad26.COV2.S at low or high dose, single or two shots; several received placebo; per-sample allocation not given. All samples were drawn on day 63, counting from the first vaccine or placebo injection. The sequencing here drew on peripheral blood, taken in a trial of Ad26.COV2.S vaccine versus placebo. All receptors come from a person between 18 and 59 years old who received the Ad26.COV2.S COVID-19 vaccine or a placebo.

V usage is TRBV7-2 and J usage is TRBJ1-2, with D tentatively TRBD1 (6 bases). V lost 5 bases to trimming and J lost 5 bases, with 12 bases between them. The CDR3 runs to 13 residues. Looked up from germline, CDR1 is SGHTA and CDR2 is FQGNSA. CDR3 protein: CASSEGGEYGYTF. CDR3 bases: TGTGCCAGCAGCGAGGGGGGTGAATATGGCTACACCTTC.

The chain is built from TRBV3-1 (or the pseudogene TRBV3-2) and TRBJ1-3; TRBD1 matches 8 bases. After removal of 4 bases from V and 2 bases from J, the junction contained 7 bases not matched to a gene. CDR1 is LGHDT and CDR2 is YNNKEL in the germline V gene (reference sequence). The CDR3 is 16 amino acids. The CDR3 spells CASSRVDRGPGNTIYF. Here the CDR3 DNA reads TGTGCCAGCAGCCGTGTAGACAGGGGACCTGGAAACACCATATATTTT.

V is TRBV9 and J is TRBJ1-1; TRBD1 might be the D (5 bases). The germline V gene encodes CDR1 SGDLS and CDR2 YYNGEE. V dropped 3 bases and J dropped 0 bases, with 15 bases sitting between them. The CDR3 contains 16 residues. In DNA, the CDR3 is TGTGCCAGCAGCGCCAACCCGACAGACTTGAACACTGAAGCTTTCTTT. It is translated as CASSANPTDLNTEAFF.

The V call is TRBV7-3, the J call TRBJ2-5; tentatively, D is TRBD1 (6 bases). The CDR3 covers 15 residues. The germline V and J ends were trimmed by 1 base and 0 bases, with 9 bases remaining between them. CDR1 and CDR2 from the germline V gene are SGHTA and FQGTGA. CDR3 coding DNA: TGTGCCAGCAGCTTAAATCCAGGGGACCAAGAGACCCAGTACTTC. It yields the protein CASSLNPGDQETQYF.

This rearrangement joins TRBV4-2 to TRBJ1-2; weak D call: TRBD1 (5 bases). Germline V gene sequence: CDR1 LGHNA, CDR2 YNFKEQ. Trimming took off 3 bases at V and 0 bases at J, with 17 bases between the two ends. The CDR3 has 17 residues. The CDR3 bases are TGTGCCAGCAGCCACAAGGGAAGGGGAAGGACTAACTATGGCTACACCTTC. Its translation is CASSHKGRGRTNYGYTF.

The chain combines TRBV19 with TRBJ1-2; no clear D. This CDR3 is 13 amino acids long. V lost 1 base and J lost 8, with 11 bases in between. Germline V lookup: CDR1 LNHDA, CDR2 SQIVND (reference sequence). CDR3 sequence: CASSIVGRNGYTF. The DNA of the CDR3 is TGTGCCAGTAGTATAGTAGGGCGAAACGGCTACACCTTC.

The CDR3 protein is CASSRDREDYEQYF. For the CDR3, the DNA is TGTGCCAGCAGCAGGGACAGGGAGGACTACGAGCAGTACTTC. The genes are TRBV5-8 and TRBJ2-7, with 9 bases matching TRBD1. CDR1 SGHTS and CDR2 YDEGEE come from the germline V gene. This CDR3 comprises 14 residues. Trimming took 4 bases from V and 3 from J; bases not matched to a gene: 5. The whole variable domain, remainder taken from reference TRBV5-8 and TRBJ2-7, is EAGVTQSPTHLIKTRGQQATLRCSPISGHTSVYWYQQALGLGLQFLLWYDEGEERNRGNFPPRFSGRQFPNYSSELNVNALELEDSALYLCASSRDREDYEQYFGPGTRLTVT.

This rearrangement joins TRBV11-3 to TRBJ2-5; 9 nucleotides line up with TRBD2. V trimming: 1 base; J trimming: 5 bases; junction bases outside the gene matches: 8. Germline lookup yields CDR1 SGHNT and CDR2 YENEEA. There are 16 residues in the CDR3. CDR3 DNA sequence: TGTGCCAGCAGCTTAGGCGTGCGGGGGGGCGTGGAGACCCAGTACTTC. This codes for CASSLGVRGGVETQYF.

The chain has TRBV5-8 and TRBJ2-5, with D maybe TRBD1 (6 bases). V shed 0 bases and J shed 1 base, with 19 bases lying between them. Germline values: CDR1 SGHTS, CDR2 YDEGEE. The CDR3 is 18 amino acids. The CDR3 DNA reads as TGTGCCAGCAGCTTGGCCAGGGGTGGAGGCTTCCCCCAAGAGACCCAGTACTTC. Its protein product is CASSLARGGGFPQETQYF.

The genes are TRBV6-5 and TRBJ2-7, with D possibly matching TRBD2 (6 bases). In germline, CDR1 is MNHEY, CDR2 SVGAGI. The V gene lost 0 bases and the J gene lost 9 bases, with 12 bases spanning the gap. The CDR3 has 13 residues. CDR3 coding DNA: TGTGCCAGCAGTTACTCGGAGGGTTCGGGGCAGTACTTC. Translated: CASSYSEGSGQYF.

In DNA form, the CDR3 reads TGCAGCGTTGAAGTAGGGCAGGGGACGACCGGGGAGCTGTTTTTT. Translating it yields CSVEVGQGTTGELFF. V gene TRBV29-1 combines with J gene TRBJ2-2; D is perhaps TRBD1 (6 bases). This CDR3 has 15 residues. V lost 1 base to trimming and J lost 5 bases, with 14 bases between them. Germline V CDR1 and CDR2: SQVTM, ANQGSEA.

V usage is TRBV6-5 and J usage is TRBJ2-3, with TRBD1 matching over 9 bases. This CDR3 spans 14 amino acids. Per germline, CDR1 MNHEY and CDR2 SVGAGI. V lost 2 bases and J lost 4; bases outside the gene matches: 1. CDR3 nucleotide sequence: TGTGCCAGCAGTTACGGGACAGGGTCAGATACGCAGTATTTT. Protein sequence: CASSYGTGSDTQYF.

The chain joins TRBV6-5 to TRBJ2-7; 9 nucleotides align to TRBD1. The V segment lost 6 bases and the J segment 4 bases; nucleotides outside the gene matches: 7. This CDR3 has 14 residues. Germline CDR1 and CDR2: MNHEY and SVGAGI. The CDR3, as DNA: TGTGCCAGCAGCGCTGGACAGGGGTGGTACGAGCAGTACTTC. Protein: CASSAGQGWYEQYF.

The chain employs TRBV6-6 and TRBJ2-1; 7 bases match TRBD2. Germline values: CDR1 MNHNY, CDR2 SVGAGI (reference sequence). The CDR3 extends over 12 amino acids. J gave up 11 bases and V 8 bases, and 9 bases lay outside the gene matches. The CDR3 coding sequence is TGTGCCAGCCAAATTTGGACTAGTCAGCAGTTCTTC. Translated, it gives CASQIWTSQQFF.

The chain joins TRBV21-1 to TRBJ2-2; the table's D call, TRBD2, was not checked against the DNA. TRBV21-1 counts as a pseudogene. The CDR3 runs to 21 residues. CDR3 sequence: CASSKAGKGRRGRTNTGELFF. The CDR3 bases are TGTGCCAGCAGCAAAGCGGGGAAAGGTAGGCGGGGGCGAACGAACACCGGGGAGCTGTTTTTT.

The CDR3 region has the DNA TGTGCCAGCAGCGCCACAGGGAGGGCCAAAAACATTCAGTACTTC. Amino acids: CASSATGRAKNIQYF. This chain connects TRBV5-4 to TRBJ2-4; TRBD1 or TRBD2 may be the D gene (6 bases each). Looked up from germline, CDR1 is SGHNT and CDR2 is YYREEE (reference sequence). There are 15 residues in the CDR3. Trimming removed 4 bases from V and 1 base from J, with 12 bases in between.

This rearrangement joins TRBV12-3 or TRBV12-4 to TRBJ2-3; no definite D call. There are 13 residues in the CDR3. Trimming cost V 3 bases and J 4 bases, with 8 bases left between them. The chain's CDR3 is CASSFVRADTQYF. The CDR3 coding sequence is TGTGCCAGCAGTTTTGTCCGGGCAGATACGCAGTATTTT.

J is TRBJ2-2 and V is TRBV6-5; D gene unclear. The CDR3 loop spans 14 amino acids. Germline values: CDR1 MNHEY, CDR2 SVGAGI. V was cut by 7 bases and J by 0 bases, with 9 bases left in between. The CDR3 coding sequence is TGTGCCAGCAAGCTCTACCCGAACACCGGGGAGCTGTTTTTT. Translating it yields CASKLYPNTGELFF.

The CDR3 nucleotides are TGTGCCAGCAGCTTAGCGGGACACTCCTGGGAGACCCAGTACTTC. It yields the protein CASSLAGHSWETQYF. The chain uses TRBV7-8 and TRBJ2-5, with D maybe TRBD1 (6 bases). The CDR3 is made up of 15 amino acids. V lost 0 bases, J lost 5 bases, and 13 bases lay in between. The V gene's germline CDR1 is SGHVS and CDR2 FQNEAQ. Full variable domain (missing parts from reference TRBV7-8 and TRBJ2-5): GAGVSQSPRYKVAKRGQDVALRCDPISGHVSLFWYQQALGQGPEFLTYFQNEAQLDKSGLPSDRFFAERPEGSVSTLKIQRTQQEDSAVYLCASSLAGHSWETQYFGPGTRLLVL.

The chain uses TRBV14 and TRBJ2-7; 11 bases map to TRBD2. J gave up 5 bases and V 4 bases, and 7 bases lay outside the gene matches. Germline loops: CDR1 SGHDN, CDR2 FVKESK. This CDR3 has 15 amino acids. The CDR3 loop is CASSLRLAGSDEQYF. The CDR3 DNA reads TGTGCCAGCAGCCTTCGACTAGCGGGGTCCGACGAGCAGTACTTC.

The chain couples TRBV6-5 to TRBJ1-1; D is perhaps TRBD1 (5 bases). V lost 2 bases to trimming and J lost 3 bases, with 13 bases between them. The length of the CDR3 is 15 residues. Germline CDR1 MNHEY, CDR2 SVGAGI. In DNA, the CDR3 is TGTGCCAGCAGTTACGGGGCAGGGCTGGACACTGAAGCTTTCTTT. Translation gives CASSYGAGLDTEAFF.

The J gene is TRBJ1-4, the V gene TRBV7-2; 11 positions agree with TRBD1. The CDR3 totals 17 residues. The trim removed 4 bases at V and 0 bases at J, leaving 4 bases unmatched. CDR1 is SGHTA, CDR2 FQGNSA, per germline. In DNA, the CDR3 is TGTGCCAGCAGCTCCAGGACAGGGGGCTCAACTAATGAAAAACTGTTTTTT. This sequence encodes CASSSRTGGSTNEKLFF.

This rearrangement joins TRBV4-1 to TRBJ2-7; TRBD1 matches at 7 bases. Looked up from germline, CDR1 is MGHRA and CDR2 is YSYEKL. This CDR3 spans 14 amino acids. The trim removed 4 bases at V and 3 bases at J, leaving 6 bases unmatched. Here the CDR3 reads CASSLPGQNYEQYF. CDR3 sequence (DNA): TGCGCCAGCAGCCTCCCGGGACAGAACTACGAGCAGTACTTC.